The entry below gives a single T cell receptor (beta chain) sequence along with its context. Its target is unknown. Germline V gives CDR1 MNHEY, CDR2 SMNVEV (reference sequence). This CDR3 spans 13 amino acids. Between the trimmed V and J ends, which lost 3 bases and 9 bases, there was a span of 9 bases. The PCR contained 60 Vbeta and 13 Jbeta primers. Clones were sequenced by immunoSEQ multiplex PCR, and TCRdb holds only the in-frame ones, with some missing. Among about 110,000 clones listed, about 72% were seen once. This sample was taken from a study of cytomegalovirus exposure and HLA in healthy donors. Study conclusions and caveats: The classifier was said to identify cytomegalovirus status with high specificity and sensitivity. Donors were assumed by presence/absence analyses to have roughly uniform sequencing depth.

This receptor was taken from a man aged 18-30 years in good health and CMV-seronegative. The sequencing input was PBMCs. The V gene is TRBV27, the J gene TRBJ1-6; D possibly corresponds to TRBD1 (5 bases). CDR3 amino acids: CASSLGGGSPLHF. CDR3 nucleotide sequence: TGTGCCAGCAGTTTGGGGGGGGGTTCACCCCTCCACTTT.